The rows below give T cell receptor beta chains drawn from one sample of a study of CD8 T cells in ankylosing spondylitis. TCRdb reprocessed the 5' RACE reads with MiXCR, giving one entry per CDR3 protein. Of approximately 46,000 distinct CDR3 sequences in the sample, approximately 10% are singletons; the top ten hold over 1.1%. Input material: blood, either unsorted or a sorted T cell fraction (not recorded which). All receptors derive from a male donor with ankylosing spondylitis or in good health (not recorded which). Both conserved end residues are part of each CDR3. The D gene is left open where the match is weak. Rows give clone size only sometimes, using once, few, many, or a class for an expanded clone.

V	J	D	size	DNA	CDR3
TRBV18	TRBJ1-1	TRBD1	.	TGTGCCAGCTCACGGACAGGGGCGGGCACTGAAGCTTTCTTT	CASSRTGAGTEAFF
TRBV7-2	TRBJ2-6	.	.	TGTGCCAGCAGCTTCTCTCAGGGGGCCAACGTCCTGACTTTC	CASSFSQGANVLTF
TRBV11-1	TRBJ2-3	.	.	TGTGCCAGCAGCCCTCGGGGGCCTAGCACAGATACGCAGTATTTT	CASSPRGPSTDTQYF
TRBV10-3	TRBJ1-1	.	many	TGTGCCATCAGTGAGCGGCAGGGCGGAATAGCTGAAGCTTTCTTT	CAISERQGGIAEAFF
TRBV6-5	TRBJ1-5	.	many	TGTGCCAGCAGTTACTCGCGAAATGGCAATCAGCCCCAGCATTTT	CASSYSRNGNQPQHF
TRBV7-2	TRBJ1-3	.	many	TGTGCCAGCAGCTTAGTTCCAGGAACTGGAAACACCATATATTTT	CASSLVPGTGNTIYF
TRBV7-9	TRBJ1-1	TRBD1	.	TGTGCCAGCAGCCCTAGACAGGGTAGCGCTGAAGCTTTCTTT	CASSPRQGSAEAFF
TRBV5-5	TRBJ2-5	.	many	TGTGCCAGCAGCTTGACCGGGCAGATGGAGACCCAGTACTTC	CASSLTGQMETQYF
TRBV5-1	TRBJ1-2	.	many	TGCGCCAGCACTGGGGCCTGGGGACGGAACTATGGCTACACCTTC	CASTGAWGRNYGYTF
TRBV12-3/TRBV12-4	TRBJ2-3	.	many	TGTGCCAGCAAAGTAATAGATACGCAGTATTTT	CASKVIDTQYF
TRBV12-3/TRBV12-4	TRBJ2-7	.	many	TGTGCCAGCAGTTTCTCCGGACTGATCTACGAGCAGTACTTC	CASSFSGLIYEQYF
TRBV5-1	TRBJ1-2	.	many	TGCGCCAGCAGCTTTCAGAATTATGGCTACACCTTC	CASSFQNYGYTF
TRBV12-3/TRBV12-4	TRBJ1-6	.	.	TGTGCCAGCAGCCTCTCCGGGGGGCGGAATTCACCCCTCCACTTT	CASSLSGGRNSPLHF
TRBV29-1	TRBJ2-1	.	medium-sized	TGCAGCGTTGCGACGGGCGGTCTCAATGAGCAGTTCTTC	CSVATGGLNEQFF
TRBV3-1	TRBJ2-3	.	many	TGTGCCAGCAGCCAAACGGCTAGTCAGCTTTCTAGCACAGATACGCAGTATTTT	CASSQTASQLSSTDTQYF
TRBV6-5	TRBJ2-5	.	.	TGTGCCAGCAGTTTTCAAGGGATCCAAGAGACCCAGTACTTC	CASSFQGIQETQYF
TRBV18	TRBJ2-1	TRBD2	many	TGTGCCAGCTCACCATATGCGGGGGGGATTTCGGATGAGCAGTTCTTC	CASSPYAGGISDEQFF
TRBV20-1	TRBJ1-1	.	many	TGCAGGGGTTCGGGGGGCGAAACTGAAGCTTTCTTT	CRGSGGETEAFF
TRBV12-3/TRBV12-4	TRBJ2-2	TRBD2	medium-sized	TGTGCCAGCAGTTTACCAGGGAGGGACACCGGGGAGCTGTTTTTT	CASSLPGRDTGELFF
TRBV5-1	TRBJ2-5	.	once	TGCGCCAGCAGCTCAACAGGGACGGAGACCCAGTACTTC	CASSSTGTETQYF
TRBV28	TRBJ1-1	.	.	TGTGCCAGCAGTTTATTATTCTCACCGATGAACACTGAAGCTTTCTTT	CASSLLFSPMNTEAFF
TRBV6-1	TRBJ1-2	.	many	TGTGCCACTGGACCAGGGAACTATGACTATGGCTACACCTTC	CATGPGNYDYGYTF
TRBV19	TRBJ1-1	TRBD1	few	TGTGCCAGTAGTTATCTAACAGGGGGCGGTACTGAAGCTTTCTTT	CASSYLTGGGTEAFF
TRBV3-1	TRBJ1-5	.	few	TGTGCCAGCAGCCCCTCCTCAGTCAATCAGCCCCAGCATTTT	CASSPSSVNQPQHF
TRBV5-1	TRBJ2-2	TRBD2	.	TGCGCCAGCAGCCTACCAGGCGGGGGGGAGTTCTCCGGGGAGCTGTTTTTT	CASSLPGGGEFSGELFF
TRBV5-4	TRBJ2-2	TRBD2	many	TGTGCCAGCAGCCTGGCCCCTAGCGGGGGGTACACCGGGGAGCTGTTTTTT	CASSLAPSGGYTGELFF
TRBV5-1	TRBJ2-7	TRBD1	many	TGCGCCAGCAGCCGGGGACAGGGATACGAGCAGTACTTC	CASSRGQGYEQYF